This T cell receptor (beta chain) was sequenced for a study of vaccination and CD4 T cells after COVID-19. Study-wide points: Within the convalescent patients, a median approximately 86% of the SARS-CoV-2-reactive clones were ones that appeared only post-vaccination. Median SARS-CoV-2-reactive clonotypes rose from approximately 21 to 40, not significantly.

Per the germline V gene, CDR1 is SGHRS and CDR2 is YFSETQ. The CDR3 extends over 15 amino acids. Trimming removed 4 bases from V and 0 bases from J, with 12 bases in between. To note about this clonotype: The antigen is undetermined.

Treatment specified: roughly nine-day PBMC culture with coronavirus spike peptide pools or control peptides (ViraFEST assay). With the Oncomine TCR Beta short-read assay, DNA from cultured CD4+ T cells was sequenced. The template was genomic DNA from cultured CD4+ T cells. TCRdb called the PCR reads again in MiXCR, with one record for every CDR3 protein. The sample yields about 15,000 distinct CDR3 sequences, 26% seen once. The rearrangement links TRBV5-1 to TRBJ2-3; the D gene is possibly TRBD2 (5 bases). This clonotype was sampled from a human donor with COVID-19. The sample taken for sequencing was cultured CD4+ T cells from blood. CDR3 protein: CASSPTGYSTDTQYF. In DNA form, the CDR3 reads TGCGCCAGCAGCCCAACGGGGTATAGCACAGATACGCAGTATTTT.